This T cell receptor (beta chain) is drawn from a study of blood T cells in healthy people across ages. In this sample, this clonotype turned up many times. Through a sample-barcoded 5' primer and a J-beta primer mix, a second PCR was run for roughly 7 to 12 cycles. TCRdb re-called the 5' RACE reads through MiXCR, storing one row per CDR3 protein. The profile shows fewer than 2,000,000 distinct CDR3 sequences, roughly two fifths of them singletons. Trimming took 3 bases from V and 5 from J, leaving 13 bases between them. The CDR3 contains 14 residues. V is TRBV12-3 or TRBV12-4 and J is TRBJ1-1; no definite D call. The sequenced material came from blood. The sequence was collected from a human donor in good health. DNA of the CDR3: TGTGCCAGCAGTTTGGAATCTGGACTGACTGAAGCTTTCTTT. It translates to CASSLESGLTEAFF.